This TCR beta chain was documented in a study of metastatic and nonmetastatic thyroid tumors. On the study more broadly: Samples came from malignant and benign thyroid patients, and repertoires were compared across blood and tumor or nodule tissue. Study results and limitations: Malignant tumors reportedly showed significantly higher TCR beta diversity than benign nodules in both blood and tumor.

This clone was found many times. What it binds is not known. Trimming removed 6 bases from V and 5 bases from J; junction bases left unmatched: 10. Germline loops: CDR1 MNHNS, CDR2 SASEGT. The CDR3 length is 16 residues. Thyroid surgery was preceded by no treatment in any patient. Authors' data handling: A papillary thyroid cancer distant-metastasis classifier was built from CDR3 differences across clinicopathological groups. TCRdb re-analyzed the PCR reads through MiXCR. The V and J calls and clone size are TCRdb's, not the authors'. The data hold 30,000 to 35,000 clones, with 30% observed a single time.

The chain joins TRBV6-1 to TRBJ1-4; 9 bases match TRBD1. Material for sequencing was blood. The origin of this receptor is a female donor with papillary thyroid cancer or a benign thyroid nodule (not recorded which). Some clones in this sample may be carry-over from other donors' samples. Written as DNA, the CDR3 is TGTGCCAGCAGCCCCCGGCAGACAGGGGGGAATGAAAAACTGTTTTTT. Residues: CASSPRQTGGNEKLFF.